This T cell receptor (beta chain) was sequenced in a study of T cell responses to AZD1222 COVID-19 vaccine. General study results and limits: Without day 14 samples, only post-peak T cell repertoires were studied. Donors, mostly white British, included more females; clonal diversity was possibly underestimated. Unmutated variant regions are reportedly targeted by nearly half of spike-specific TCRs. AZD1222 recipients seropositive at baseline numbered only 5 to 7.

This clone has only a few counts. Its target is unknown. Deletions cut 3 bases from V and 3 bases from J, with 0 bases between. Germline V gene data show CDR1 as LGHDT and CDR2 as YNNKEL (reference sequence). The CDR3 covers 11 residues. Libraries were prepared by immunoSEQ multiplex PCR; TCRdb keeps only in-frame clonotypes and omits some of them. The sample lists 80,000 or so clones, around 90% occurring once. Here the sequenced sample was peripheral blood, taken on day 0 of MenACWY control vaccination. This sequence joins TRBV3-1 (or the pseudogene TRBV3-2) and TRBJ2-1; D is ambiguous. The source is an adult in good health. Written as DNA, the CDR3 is TGTGCCAGCAGCCACTACAATGAGCAGTTCTTC. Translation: CASSHYNEQFF.